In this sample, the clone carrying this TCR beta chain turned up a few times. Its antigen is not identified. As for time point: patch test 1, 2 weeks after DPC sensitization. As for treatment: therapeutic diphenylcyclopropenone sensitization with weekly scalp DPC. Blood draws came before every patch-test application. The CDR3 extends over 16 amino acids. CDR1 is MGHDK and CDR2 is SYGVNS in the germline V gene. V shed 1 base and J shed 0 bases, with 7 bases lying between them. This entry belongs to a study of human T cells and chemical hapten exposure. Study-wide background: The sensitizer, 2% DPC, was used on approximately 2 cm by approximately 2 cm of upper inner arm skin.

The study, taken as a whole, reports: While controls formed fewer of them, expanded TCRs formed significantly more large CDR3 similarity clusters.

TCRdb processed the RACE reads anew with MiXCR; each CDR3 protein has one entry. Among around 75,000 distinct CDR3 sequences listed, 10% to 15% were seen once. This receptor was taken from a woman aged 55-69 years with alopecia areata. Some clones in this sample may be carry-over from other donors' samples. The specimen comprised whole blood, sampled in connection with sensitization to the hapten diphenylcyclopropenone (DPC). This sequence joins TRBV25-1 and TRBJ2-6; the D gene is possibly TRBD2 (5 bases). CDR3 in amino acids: CASSELGSSGANVLTF. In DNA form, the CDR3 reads TGTGCCAGCAGTGAATTGGGGAGCTCTGGGGCCAACGTCCTGACTTTC. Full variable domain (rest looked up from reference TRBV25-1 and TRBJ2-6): EADIYQTPRYLVIGTGKKITLECSQTMGHDKMYWYQQDPGMELHLIHYSYGVNSTEKGDLSSESTVSRIRTEHFPLTLESARPSHTSQYLCASSELGSSGANVLTFGAGSRLTVL.